The 4 T cell receptor beta chains reported below all come from one sample, sequenced in a study of blood T cell repertoires in COVID-19 (TCRdb year 2020). The method behind the library was the immunoSEQ multiplex PCR assay. The immuneACCESS repertoire file appears here via TCRdb, limited to in-frame rearrangements. These files lack a portion of the clones; in checked studies, under half of the deficit traces to unresolved V genes, and the cause of the others is not known. The sample table shows about 76,000 clones, and around 91% are seen once. The top ten constitute 1% of the sample. The sample was peripheral blood. These receptors originate from a woman aged 45-59 years in a cohort sampled during active COVID-19.

The rearrangement uses TRBV29-1 and TRBJ2-7; the D gene is possibly TRBD1 (6 bases). Germline V lookup: CDR1 SQVTM, CDR2 ANQGSEA. The length of the CDR3 is 11 residues. With 5 bases removed from V and 3 bases from J, the gap between germline ends came to 8 bases. CDR3 loop: CSVRQDYEQYF. CDR3 DNA: TGCAGCGTTAGACAGGACTACGAGCAGTACTTC.

The chain employs TRBV6-5 and TRBJ2-7; the D gene is possibly TRBD2 (6 bases). The CDR3 loop spans 13 amino acids. V was clipped by 8 bases and J by 3 bases, with 14 bases between them. Germline V lookup: CDR1 MNHEY, CDR2 SVGAGI. CDR3 sequence reads: CASGLTRNYEQYF. DNA for the CDR3: TGTGCCAGCGGACTGACTAGAAACTACGAGCAGTACTTC.

The DNA for the CDR3 is TGTGCCTGGAGTGTAGGCCAGGGGGGCCACAATGAGCAGTTCTTC. Protein sequence: CAWSVGQGGHNEQFF. The J gene is TRBJ2-1, the V gene TRBV30; maybe TRBD1 (7 bases). V dropped 0 bases and J dropped 5 bases, with 14 bases sitting between them. Germline assignment: CDR1 GTSNPN and CDR2 SVGIG (reference sequence). This CDR3 is built from 15 residues.

V and J are TRBV18 and TRBJ2-7; 12 bases align to TRBD2. The CDR3 is 17 amino acids. V lost 1 base, J lost 2 bases, and 6 bases stayed unmatched. Germline CDR1 KGHSH, CDR2 LQKENI. The CDR3 nucleotides read TGTGCCAGCTCACCACTTACCCTAGCGGGAGGGCCCTACGAGCAGTACTTC. This gives the protein CASSPLTLAGGPYEQYF.